Here is one T cell receptor (beta chain) with its context. Its antigen is unidentified. The data originate from a study of neoadjuvant anti-PD-1 for oral cavity cancer. Background on the study: Patients without progression got a fourth dose around day 43.

No culture or expansion preceded analysis of these blood cells. The CDR3 has 14 amino acids. Germline V gene sequence: CDR1 SNHLY, CDR2 FYNNEI. V dropped 1 base and J dropped 5 bases, with 11 bases sitting between them. Notes on the study in general: Only three patients per response group were TCR-analyzed; validation needed.

Sequencing used immunoSEQ multiplex PCR; TCRdb keeps in-frame clones, though not all of them. The sample includes more than 12,000 clones, 55% to 75% seen only once; the top ten take under 3.5%. The chain is built from TRBV2 and TRBJ1-2; D unresolved. This receptor was taken from a person aged 35-80 years with oral cavity squamous cell carcinoma. Sequenced material: PBMCs, taken before nivolumab (anti-PD-1) treatment. CDR3 region: CASSEGGNEYGYTF. The CDR3 DNA is TGTGCCAGCAGTGAAGGAGGGAATGAGTATGGCTACACCTTC.